This T cell receptor beta chain emerged from a study of blood T cell repertoires in COVID-19. Researchers sorted participants into cohorts using their self-reported clinical history. Donors in Cohort 3 counted as recovered after two negative PCRs, clearance, or symptom resolution. The CDR3 is made up of 16 amino acids. CDR1 is MNHEY and CDR2 is SVGEGT in the germline V gene. About this clone: Sequence at one end of the junction differs from germline and may be a read error.

In the authors' workflow: Amplification of reference gene primers provided the estimated nucleated cell counts. Here immunoSEQ multiplex PCR was the method, and the copy in TCRdb shows in-frame clones only, minus some. That table furnishes V, J and clone size, whereas the DNA furnished D and trimming. The table includes just over 300,000 clones, about 91% detected once. The sequencing input was PBMCs or T cells enriched from blood (not recorded which). The chain carries TRBV6-2 or TRBV6-3 and TRBJ2-1; no clear D. The sequence came from a woman in her late teens or twenties who had recovered from COVID-19. The CDR3 coding sequence is TGTGCCGGCAGTTACTCGAATGGTGCGGAATCCAATGAGCAGTTCTTC. Amino acid sequence: CAGSYSNGAESNEQFF.